Below are 5 T cell receptor beta chains sequenced from a single sample in a study of CD8+CD57+ T cells in acquired aplastic anemia. All patients picked for sequencing had shown, by flow cytometry, an expansion of CD8+CD57+ cells. The use of genomic DNA as template underpinned the TCR beta VDJ and CDR3 profiling. From the reads, TCRdb called clonotypes with MiXCR, one entry per CDR3 protein. Of approximately 130,000 distinct CDR3 sequences listed, about two fifths are singletons. The sequencing sample was made of sorted CD4+, CD8+, or CD8+CD57+ T cells (not recorded which) from PBMCs. These receptors were taken from a human donor with aplastic anemia.

The V gene is TRBV18, the J gene TRBJ1-2; perhaps TRBD1 as D (6 bases). V lost 3 bases, J lost 8 bases, and 22 bases lay in between. The length of the CDR3 is 16 residues. Germline V CDR1 and CDR2: KGHSH, LQKENI. In nucleotides, the CDR3 is TGTGCCAGCTCACCGAAGTGGACAGCAAGCCTTAGGGGCTACACCTTC. It codes for CASSPKWTASLRGYTF.

In this sample, this clonotype turned up many times. The rearrangement uses TRBV7-9 and TRBJ2-5, with 7 nucleotides matching TRBD1. The CDR3 spans 14 residues. V shed 5 bases and J 5 bases; nucleotides not matched to a gene: 8. Germline CDR1 reads SEHNR; CDR2 reads FQNEAQ (reference sequence). The DNA of the CDR3 is TGTGCCAGCAGCGATCGGACAGGCCCGGAGACCCAGTACTTC. Its protein product is CASSDRTGPETQYF.

The chain links TRBV10-1 to TRBJ1-2; 10 nucleotides match TRBD1. The ends lost 0 bases at V and 8 bases at J; junction bases unmatched: 9. The CDR3 is 16 amino acids. From germline, CDR1 is WNHNN and CDR2 SYGVQD (reference sequence). The CDR3 region has the DNA TGCGCCAGCAGTGAGTCGGGGGCCGGACAGGGGGTCGGCTACACCTTC. Translated: CASSESGAGQGVGYTF.

This clonotype came up many times. The J gene is TRBJ2-2, the V gene TRBV20-1; 9 nucleotides match TRBD1. Germline CDR1 DFQATT, CDR2 SNEGSKA (reference sequence). The trim removed 3 bases at V and 2 bases at J, leaving 7 bases unmatched. This CDR3 is 16 amino acids long. The CDR3, as DNA: TGCAGTGCTAGGTTGGACAGGGGATTTAACACCGGGGAGCTGTTTTTT. This encodes CSARLDRGFNTGELFF.

This clonotype was detected many times. The chain combines TRBV7-9 with TRBJ2-3; 10 nucleotides agree with TRBD2. CDR3 length equals 18 residues. Germline assignment: CDR1 SEHNR and CDR2 FQNEAQ (reference sequence). The V gene end was trimmed by 0 bases and the J gene end by 7 bases; junction bases not matched to a gene: 13. CDR3 in amino acids: CASSLARKAGGQRYTQYF. CDR3 coding DNA: TGTGCCAGCAGCTTAGCGCGTAAAGCGGGGGGGCAAAGGTATACGCAGTATTTT.